Reported below is one TCR beta chain. Its target antigen remains unknown. The input lacks base qualities; no much larger clone sits a single base away. The CDR3 spans 14 residues, from the cysteine through the phenylalanine. Of all the DNA, just the CDR3 is kept, 42 bases in frame from base 1. Compared with germline, V lacks 5 bases and J lacks 0 bases; bases without a gene match: 3. According to the germline V gene (reference sequence), CDR1 reads LNHDA and CDR2 reads SQIVND. In total, more than 500 healthy bone marrow donors made up the cohort. At the time of sampling, all cohort members were nominally healthy, though unrecorded immune exposures were likely present. The donor tested CMV seronegative, placing the donor among the 350 or so seronegative members of the cohort. A peripheral blood sample was provided by each donor, and peripheral blood mononuclear cells were used for TCR beta sequencing. The Qiagen DNeasy Blood Extraction Kit was used to extract genomic DNA from the blood cell samples.

The library was generated by the immunoSEQ multiplex PCR assay. A mixture of 60 forward primers for TCR Vbeta segments and 13 reverse primers for TCR Jbeta segments was used in the multiplex PCR. Amplification of the CDR3 region of rearranged TCR beta genes was performed with a multiplex PCR assay on genomic DNA. Amplified TCR beta libraries were sequenced as 87-base-pair reads on the Illumina HiSeq System. The study's processing was this. In a later analysis, 80 million or so unique TCR beta chains were counted across the roughly 670 repertoires, and approximately 9.9 million of these chains were shared by at least two donors. Raw reads were error-corrected and collapsed into unique sequences by a nearest-neighbor algorithm in which closely related sequences were merged to remove PCR and sequencing errors. To assign V, D and J gene segments, CDR3 sequences were aligned to IMGT reference sequences. For a sequence to be retained, a match of at least six nucleotides was required to both a V gene segment and a J gene segment. A rearrangement was called productive if the CDR3 had no stop codons and remained in frame with V and J, and every other rearrangement was called non-productive. CDR3 was defined according to IMGT convention as the region running from the second conserved V-encoded cysteine to the conserved J-encoded phenylalanine. The earlier analysis of about 610 of the donors excluded any sequence lacking an unambiguous match to a single V gene segment. In an earlier analysis of more than 500 of the donors, a V segment was called functional when productive rearrangements were above 56.7%, and segregating when the standard deviation between donors exceeded 5%. A statistical classification framework was developed to diagnose cytomegalovirus status using the catalog of TCR beta chain sequences. V and J gene assignment, in a later analysis, came from comparing TCR nucleotide sequences with IMGT/GENE-DB human TR gene sequences. In a later analysis, CDR3 sequences and most-parsimonious VDJ recombination scenarios were assigned using the TCRdist pipeline. In a later analysis, each TCR beta chain was defined by its CDR3 amino acid sequence together with its V-gene family, and reads lacking a unique V-gene family were excluded. In a later analysis, 500 to 650 highly shared, low-generation-probability nucleotide sequences were removed to address suspected cross-contamination and a sequencing artifact. In a later analysis, a clonal expansion index was calculated for each public chain from normalized within-repertoire ranks of inferred template counts. Generation probabilities in a later analysis came from a VDJ recombination model fitted to out-of-frame rearrangements, and those results were checked against IGoR. A later analysis scored TCR-TCR, TCR-HLA and TCR-CMV co-occurrence with hypergeometric tests, applying a repertoire-size bias correction to TCR pairs. A later analysis estimated false discovery rates by permuting HLA or CMV assignments 20 times. In a later analysis, co-occurring TCRs were grouped using DBSCAN, and TCRdist sequence similarity was added for clustering within HLA-allele-positive subsets. Co-occurrence clustering excluded repertoires with fewer than 30,000 or more than 120,000 public chains, plus five with anomalous nucleotide sharing. TCRdb limited this immuneACCESS table to in-frame rearrangements with V and J called. A share of clones is missing; checked studies link under half to unresolved V genes, and the rest is unexplained. The V and J calls and the clone size are those of that table, but D and trimming were determined from the DNA. The sample has some 150,000 clones on record, 70% to 85% of them singletons. The ten largest make up roughly 2.2% of the sample.

These data originate in a study of cytomegalovirus exposure and HLA in healthy donors (dated by TCRdb to 2016 to 2017). Looking at the study overall: An earlier analysis of some 500 of the donors reported roughly 270 Gb of sequence data and more than 90 million unique TCR beta sequences from roughly 180 million T cells. An early release that covered some 640 HLA-typed donors contained approximately 300 gigabases of sequencing data and about 93 million unique TCR sequences. Among the roughly 430 genotyped donors, around 81% belonged to the genetic ancestry cluster associated with self-reported Caucasian donors. The study aimed to test whether signatures of past pathogen exposure could be identified by cataloging public T cell receptors. Using immunosequencing, the study profiled T cell repertoires from 666 subjects and related those repertoires to cytomegalovirus serostatus. Besides the first cohort of some 670 subjects, a separate validation cohort made up of roughly 120 different subjects was used. To predict cytomegalovirus infection status, the study combined high-throughput TCR immunosequencing, statistical association of individual TCRs with disease status, and machine learning. In a later analysis, previously published TCR beta repertoires from about 670 donors were re-analyzed and high-resolution HLA genotyping was added so that TCR occurrence patterns could be studied. Rather than using new phenotypic data, the later analysis identified candidate immune exposures from TCR beta sequences and from how often those sequences occurred across donors. In an earlier analysis of roughly 600 of the donors, high-throughput TCR beta sequencing was used to judge whether each TCR beta V gene segment behaved as functional or pseudogenic. Donor age, sex, ethnicity and CMV serostatus were compiled together with the repertoire data. A later genetic analysis used genome-wide SNP genotypes for 398 of the 666 donors, treating that subset as a discovery cohort. All discovery cohort repertoires had been generated on a single sequencing platform. Class I and class II HLA loci were covered by the typing at four-digit resolution. Typing coverage differed by locus: A, B, C, DRB1 and DQB1 were typed in roughly 620-630 donors, DQA1 in approximately 520, DPA1 in some 610, and DPB1 in 472. Several DR-DQ haplotypes were treated as single units for association and clustering because of strong linkage in the cohort. Across about 380 genotyped donors of the cohort, an average of roughly 230,000 unique TCR beta nucleotide sequences per donor were sequenced, and 15% to 20% of those sequences were non-productive. General findings and caveats noted by the study authors: The study listed 164 TCR beta chains as associated with cytomegalovirus. A group of highly shared sequence variants was considered likely to be a technical artifact of the sequencing pipeline. Because some donors lacked HLA typing at each locus, the association tests relied only on the typed subset. According to a later genetic analysis, donors in an Asian-associated ancestry cluster had fewer N-insertions in productive TCRs than the approximately 690-donor mean. In a later analysis, most CMV-associated TCR beta chains were found to appear HLA-restricted, with HLA associations seemingly driven largely by CMV exposure. A later analysis found that TCR association rates varied across HLA loci, with DRB1 alleles showing the most associated TCRs and HLA-C alleles the fewest. According to a later analysis, parvovirus B19, influenza, CMV and Epstein-Barr virus appeared linked to several top co-occurrence clusters. While some public TCRs were present in many individuals, most TCR sequences turned up only very rarely across donors. A further reported finding was that TCR beta sequences accurately predicted the HLA-A and HLA-B alleles for most subjects in the first cohort. The 87-base-pair reads could not distinguish some IMGT-functional V segments, including TRBV6-2 and TRBV6-3, so those segments were excluded. When HLA alleles, especially DR and DQ, strongly co-occurred, TCR associations were difficult to assign to individual alleles. A few of the identified cytomegalovirus-associated TCR beta chains were confirmed in vitro to be specific for cytomegalovirus antigens. Compared with equally common non-associated chains, HLA-associated TCR beta chains in a later analysis were more clonally expanded and had lower generation probabilities. A later analysis associated approximately 17,000 TCR beta sequences with specific HLA alleles at a false discovery rate of 0.05. Because counts were too low, about 15 rarely observed V segments, including chromosome 9 orphons, were left out of the earlier analysis of a few hundred of the donors. The classifier was reported to diagnose cytomegalovirus status with high specificity and sensitivity in both the original and validation cohorts. In this cohort, only TCR beta chains were sequenced, and detectable features were limited by the absence of alpha or paired-chain data. An earlier analysis of 587 of the donors showed that most TCR beta V segments appeared in productive rearrangements either about 90% or about 30% of the time, which broadly matched IMGT annotations. Sequencing depth was assumed to be roughly uniform across donors in the presence/absence analyses, though that assumption may not hold. Linkage disequilibrium might explain the correlated functional status among segregating V segments, but an unknown experimental factor could not be ruled out. Immune exposure information for the cohort was limited to CMV serostatus. It was suggested by the authors that the approach could potentially be generalized to other disease states and immunological phenotypes. V-gene and J-gene trimming of TCR beta chains was associated with a missense DCLRE1C variant in a later genetic analysis, and the association was replicated in an independent cohort.

This clonotype was sampled from a man aged 25 to 40 in good health and CMV-seronegative. The chain employs TRBV19 and TRBJ1-2; the central 7 bases match TRBD1. The sample taken for sequencing was PBMCs. The CDR3 region reads CASSSGQTNYGYTF. The nucleotide sequence is TGTGCCAGTAGTTCGGGACAGACTAACTATGGCTACACCTTC.